Shown below are 12 T cell receptor beta chains from a single sample sequenced in a study of cytomegalovirus exposure and HLA in healthy donors. Amplification used 60 Vbeta primers and 13 Jbeta primers. The method was immunoSEQ multiplex PCR; TCRdb's version includes in-frame clones alone and lacks a portion of them. The specimen's table records over 30,000 clones. Input material: PBMCs. These receptors were obtained from a man aged 40-50 years in good health and CMV-seronegative.

The V call is TRBV14, the J call TRBJ2-2; TRBD1 matches at 8 bases. Per the germline V gene, CDR1 is SGHDN and CDR2 is FVKESK. CDR3 length: 15 residues. V lost 1 base and J lost 6; bases outside the gene matches: 4. The chain's CDR3 is CASSQGQGWSGELFF. The CDR3 coding sequence is TGTGCCAGCAGCCAAGGACAGGGGTGGTCCGGGGAGCTGTTTTTT.

V is TRBV9 and J is TRBJ1-3, with D uncertain. CDR1 and CDR2 (germline): SGDLS, YYNGEE. Trimming shortened V by 0 bases and J by 7 bases, and 11 bases separated the two germline ends. This CDR3 contains 14 residues. The CDR3 DNA sequence: TGTGCCAGCAGCGTAGTGCCCGCGGGGAACACCATATATTTT. Amino acid sequence: CASSVVPAGNTIYF.

The CDR3 is CASSIERSSYEQYF. The CDR3 DNA is TGTGCCAGTAGTATAGAGAGGTCCAGCTACGAGCAGTACTTC. The chain combines TRBV19 with TRBJ2-7; D is unresolved. CDR1 LNHDA and CDR2 SQIVND come from the germline V gene (reference sequence). The CDR3 consists of 14 residues. Between the trimmed V and J ends, which lost 0 bases and 3 bases, there was a span of 9 bases.

This sequence joins TRBV19 and TRBJ2-1; the D gene is possibly TRBD2 (5 bases). Trimming shortened V by 3 bases and J by 7 bases, and 16 bases separated the two germline ends. Germline V CDR1 and CDR2: LNHDA, SQIVND (reference sequence). This CDR3 comprises 15 residues. The CDR3 loop is CASSMMVGLTNEQFF. Here the CDR3 DNA reads TGTGCCAGTAGTATGATGGTCGGACTTACGAATGAGCAGTTCTTC.

The rearrangement links TRBV30 to TRBJ2-7; TRBD1 aligns across 8 bases. V dropped 4 bases and J dropped 4; count of bases not matched to a gene: 9. The CDR3 is 14 residues long. The germline V gene has CDR1 GTSNPN and CDR2 SVGIG (reference sequence). The CDR3 DNA follows: TGTGCCTGGATCAGGCGGGGACAGGATTACGAGCAGTACTTC. This translates into CAWIRRGQDYEQYF.

The gene calls are TRBV30 and TRBJ2-7, with 7 bases matching TRBD2. CDR1 and CDR2 (germline): GTSNPN, SVGIG (reference sequence). Trimming cost V 1 base and J 3 bases; bases outside gene matches: 6. The CDR3 is 14 residues long. The CDR3 loop reads CAWSEGGTHYEQYF. Written as DNA, the CDR3 is TGTGCCTGGAGTGAGGGAGGGACCCACTACGAGCAGTACTTC. Drawing the rest from reference TRBV30 and TRBJ2-7, the complete variable domain is SQTIHQWPATLVQPVGSPLSLECTVEGTSNPNLYWYRQAAGRGLQLLFYSVGIGQISSEVPQNLSASRPQDRQFILSSKKLLLSDSGFYLCAWSEGGTHYEQYFGPGTRLTVT.

This chain uses TRBV7-7 with TRBJ2-7; the match to TRBD1 covers 8 bases. This CDR3 has 13 amino acids. Unmatched junction bases numbered 3, after V lost 6 bases and J lost 2 bases. Germline V gene sequence: CDR1 SSHAT, CDR2 FNYEAQ (reference sequence). CDR3 in amino acids: CASSLDRAYEQYF. CDR3 nucleotides: TGTGCCAGCAGTCTGGACAGGGCCTACGAGCAGTACTTC.

The genes are TRBV4-3 and TRBJ1-2; TRBD1 is a possible D gene (5 bases). Germline loops: CDR1 LGHNA, CDR2 YSLEER. The CDR3 covers 16 residues. V was clipped by 0 bases and J by 3 bases, with 14 bases between them. DNA of the CDR3: TGCGCCAGCAGCCAAGAATCTGGGGCCGGAGACTATGGCTACACCTTC. The encoded protein is CASSQESGAGDYGYTF.

V usage is TRBV7-9 and J usage is TRBJ1-4, with D possibly TRBD1 on 5 matching bases. CDR3 length: 14 amino acids. Trimming took off 2 bases at V and 7 bases at J, with 11 bases between the two ends. Looked up from germline, CDR1 is SEHNR and CDR2 is FQNEAQ (reference sequence). The CDR3 nucleotides read TGTGCCAGCAGCTTATACGGGGGTGGTGAAAAACTGTTTTTT. As protein: CASSLYGGGEKLFF.

V gene TRBV19 combines with J gene TRBJ1-4, with 8 bases that match TRBD1. The trim removed 3 bases at V and 8 bases at J, leaving 11 bases unmatched. The CDR3 spans 16 residues. Germline V gene lookup returns CDR1 LNHDA and CDR2 SQIVND (reference sequence). In DNA form, the CDR3 reads TGTGCCAGTAGTATTCTCCCCGCAGGGGGCGGCGAAAAACTGTTTTTT. Protein product: CASSILPAGGGEKLFF.

The V and J genes are TRBV7-9 and TRBJ1-1, with TRBD1 as a possible D gene (6 bases). Trimming pared 5 bases from V and 1 base from J, leaving 8 bases between. The CDR3 extends over 13 amino acids. Germline CDR1 reads SEHNR; CDR2 reads FQNEAQ (reference sequence). The CDR3, as DNA: TGTGCCAGCAGCCAGGGACAGAACACTGAAGCTTTCTTT. It translates to CASSQGQNTEAFF.

Notes on this clone: A read error may produce the germline difference seen at one junction end. The chain links TRBV5-5 to TRBJ1-2, with D uncertain. CDR1 is SGHKS and CDR2 is YYEKEE in the germline V gene (reference sequence). The CDR3 has 12 amino acids. CDR3 nucleotide sequence: TGTGCCAGCAGCTTGACAGTGAATGGCCACACCTTC. This codes for CASSLTVNGHTF. Full variable domain (remainder filled in from reference TRBV5-5 and TRBJ1-2): DAGVTQSPTHLIKTRGQQVTLRCSPISGHKSVSWYQQVLGQGPQFIFQYYEKEERGRGNFPDRFSARQFPNYSSELNVNALLLGDSALYLCASSLTVNGHTFGSGTRLTVV.